The T cell receptor (beta chain) described here comes from a study of T-cell reconstitution after alpha-beta-depleted transplantation in children. There are a few counts of this clonotype. Its antigen remains unidentified. Trimming shortened V by 3 bases and J by 2 bases, and 14 bases separated the two germline ends. There are 15 residues in the CDR3. CDR1 is LGHNA and CDR2 is YNFKEQ in the germline V gene. Study-level results: Reported findings indicate that, about two months after transplant, alpha-beta T cells came from several hundred expanded clones, which were derived from non-depleted graft cells. A year post-transplant, T-cell counts and diversity derived mostly from newly produced T cells.

Unique molecular identifiers were used in preparing the TCRbeta library. TCRdb re-called the PCR reads through MiXCR, storing one row per CDR3 protein. The sample has some 440,000 distinct CDR3 sequences, around 15% seen once. The specimen comprised PBMCs, mostly from graft donor cells, sampled 360 days after TCRalphabeta/CD19-depleted stem cell transplant. V is TRBV4-2 and J is TRBJ2-7, with D possibly called TRBD1 or TRBD2 (6 bases each). This receptor was taken from a boy younger than two who had a stem cell transplant for Wiskott-Aldrich syndrome, so the T cells may come from the graft donor. The CDR3 spells CASSQRGALAYEQYF. DNA for the CDR3: TGTGCCAGCAGCCAGAGGGGGGCCTTAGCCTACGAGCAGTACTTC.